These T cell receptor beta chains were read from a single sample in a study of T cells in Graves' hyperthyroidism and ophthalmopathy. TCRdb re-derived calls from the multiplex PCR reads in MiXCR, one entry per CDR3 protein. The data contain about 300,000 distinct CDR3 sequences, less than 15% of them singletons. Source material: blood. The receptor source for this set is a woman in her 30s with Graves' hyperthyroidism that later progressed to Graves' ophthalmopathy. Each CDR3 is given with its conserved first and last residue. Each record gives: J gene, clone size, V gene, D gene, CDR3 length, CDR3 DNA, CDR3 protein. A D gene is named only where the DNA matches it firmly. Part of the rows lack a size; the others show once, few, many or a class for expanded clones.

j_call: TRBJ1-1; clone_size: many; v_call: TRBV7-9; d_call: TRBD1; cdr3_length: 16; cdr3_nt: TGTGCCAGCAGCCGAGGGACAGGGGGCGCGGACTCTGAAGCTTTCTTT; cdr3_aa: CASSRGTGGADSEAFF
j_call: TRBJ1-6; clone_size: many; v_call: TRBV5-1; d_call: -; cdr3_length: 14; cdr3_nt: TGCGCCAGCAGCTTGGAACAGGCCTTTTCACCCCTCCACTTT; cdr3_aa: CASSLEQAFSPLHF
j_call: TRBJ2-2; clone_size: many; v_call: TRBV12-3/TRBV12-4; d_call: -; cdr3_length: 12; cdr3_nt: TGTGCCAGCAGTTGGAGGACCGGGGAGCTGTTTTTT; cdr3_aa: CASSWRTGELFF
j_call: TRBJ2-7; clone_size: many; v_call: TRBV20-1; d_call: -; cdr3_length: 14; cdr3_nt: TGCAGTGCTAGAGATCTGGACCGCACCTACGAGCAGTACTTC; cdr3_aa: CSARDLDRTYEQYF
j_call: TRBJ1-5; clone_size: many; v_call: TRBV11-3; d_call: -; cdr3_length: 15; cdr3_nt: TGTGCCAGCAGCTCCCCTGGGTGTAGCAATCAGCCCCAGCATTTT; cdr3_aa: CASSSPGCSNQPQHF
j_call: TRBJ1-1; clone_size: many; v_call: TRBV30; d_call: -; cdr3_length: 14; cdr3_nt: TGTGCCTGGAGTGTCTTCTCTACAAACACTGAAGCTTTCTTT; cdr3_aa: CAWSVFSTNTEAFF
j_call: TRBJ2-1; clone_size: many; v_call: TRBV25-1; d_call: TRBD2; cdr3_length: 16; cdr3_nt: TGTGCCAGCAGTGCGGCTAGCGGGAGGTATGGCAATGAGCAGTTCTTC; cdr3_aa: CASSAASGRYGNEQFF
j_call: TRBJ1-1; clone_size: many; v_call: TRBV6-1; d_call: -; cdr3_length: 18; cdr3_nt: TGTGCCAGCAGCGATACCCCGGACAGAGCATTCATGAACACTGAAGCTTTCTTT; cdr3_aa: CASSDTPDRAFMNTEAFF
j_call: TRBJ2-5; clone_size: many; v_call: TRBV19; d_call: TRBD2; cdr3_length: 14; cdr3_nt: TGTGCCAGCAGTGCTCGGGAGGGCCCGGAGACCCAGTACTTC; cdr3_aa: CASSAREGPETQYF
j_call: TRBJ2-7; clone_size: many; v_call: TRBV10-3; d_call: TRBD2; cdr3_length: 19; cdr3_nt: TGTGCCATCAGTGAGTCAGATTACAGGTCCGGGACTAGCGGGAGACAGCAGTACTTC; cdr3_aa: CAISESDYRSGTSGRQQYF
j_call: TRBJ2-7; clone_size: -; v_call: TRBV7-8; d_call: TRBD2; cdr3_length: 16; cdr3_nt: TGTGCCAGCAACTTCGCGGGAGCGGAGAGCTCCTACGAGCAGTACTTC; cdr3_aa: CASNFAGAESSYEQYF
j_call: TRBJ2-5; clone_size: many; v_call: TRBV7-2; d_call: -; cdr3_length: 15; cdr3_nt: TGTGCCAGCAGCTTACCCCACAGGGCTGGAGAGACCCAGTACTTC; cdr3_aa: CASSLPHRAGETQYF
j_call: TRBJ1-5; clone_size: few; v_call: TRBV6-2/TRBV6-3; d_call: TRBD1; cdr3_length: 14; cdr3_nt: TGTGCCAGCAGCCGACAGGGGGAAATTCAGCCCCAGCATTTT; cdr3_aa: CASSRQGEIQPQHF
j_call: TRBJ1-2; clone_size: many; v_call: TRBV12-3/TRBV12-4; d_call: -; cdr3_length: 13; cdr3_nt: TGTGCCAGCAGTTTCCGGGGTGGAGTTGGCTACACCTTC; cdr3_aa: CASSFRGGVGYTF
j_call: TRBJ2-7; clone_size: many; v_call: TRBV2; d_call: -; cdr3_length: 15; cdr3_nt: TGTGCCAGCAGTGACACGGGAGACACCTCCTACGAGCAGTACTTC; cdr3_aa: CASSDTGDTSYEQYF
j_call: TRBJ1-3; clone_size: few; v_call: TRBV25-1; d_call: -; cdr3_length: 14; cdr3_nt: TGTGCCAGCAGTAGGGGTATCTCTGGAAACACCATATATTTT; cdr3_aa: CASSRGISGNTIYF
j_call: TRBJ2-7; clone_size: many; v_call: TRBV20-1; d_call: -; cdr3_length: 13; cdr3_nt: TGCAGTGCCTCAGGGGGGGGATTCCGCGAGCAGTACTTC; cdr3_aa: CSASGGGFREQYF
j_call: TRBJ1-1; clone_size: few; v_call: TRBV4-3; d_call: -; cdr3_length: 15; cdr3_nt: TGCGCCAGCAGCCTAGCGGGGGCGACGAACACTGAAGCTTTCTTT; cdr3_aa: CASSLAGATNTEAFF
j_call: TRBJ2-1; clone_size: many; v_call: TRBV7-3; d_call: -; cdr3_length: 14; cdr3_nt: TGTGCCAGCAGCCCCGCTTGGGCGGTGGGTGAGCAGTTCTTC; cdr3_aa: CASSPAWAVGEQFF
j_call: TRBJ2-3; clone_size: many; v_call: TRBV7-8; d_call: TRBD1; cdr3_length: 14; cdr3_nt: TGTGCCAGCAGCTCGGGACAGGGAGAGGATACGCAGTATTTT; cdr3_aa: CASSSGQGEDTQYF
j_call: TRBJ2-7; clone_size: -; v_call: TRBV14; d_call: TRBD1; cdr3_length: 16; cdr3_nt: TGTGCCAGCAGCGCGATGTGGGACAGGGGATCCTACGAGCAGTACTTC; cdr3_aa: CASSAMWDRGSYEQYF
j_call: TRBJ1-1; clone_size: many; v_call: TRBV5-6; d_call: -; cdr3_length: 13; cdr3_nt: TGTGCCAGCAGCCTCAACAGCCTCACTGAAGCTTTCTTT; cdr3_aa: CASSLNSLTEAFF
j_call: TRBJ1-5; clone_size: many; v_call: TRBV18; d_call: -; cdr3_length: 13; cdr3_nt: TGTGCCAGCTCCGAGGATCAGTCTCAGCCCCAGCATTTT; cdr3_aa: CASSEDQSQPQHF
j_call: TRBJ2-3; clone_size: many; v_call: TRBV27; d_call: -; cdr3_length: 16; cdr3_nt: TGTGCCAGCAGCGCGACCCCCGCCCCACCTCAAAATACGCAGTATTTT; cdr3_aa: CASSATPAPPQNTQYF
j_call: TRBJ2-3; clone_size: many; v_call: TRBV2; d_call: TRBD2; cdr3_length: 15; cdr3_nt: TGTGCCAGCACAGGACTAGCGGGGACCACAGATACGCAGTATTTT; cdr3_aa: CASTGLAGTTDTQYF
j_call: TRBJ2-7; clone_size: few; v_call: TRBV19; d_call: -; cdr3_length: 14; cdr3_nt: TGTGCCAGTAGTATAGCAGGCGTCGGCTACGAGCAGTACTTC; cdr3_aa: CASSIAGVGYEQYF
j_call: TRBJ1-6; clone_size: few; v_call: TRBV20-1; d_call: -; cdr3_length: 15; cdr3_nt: TGCAGTGCTAGAGCCCACTTGGGGAATAATTCACCCCTCCACTTT; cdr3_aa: CSARAHLGNNSPLHF
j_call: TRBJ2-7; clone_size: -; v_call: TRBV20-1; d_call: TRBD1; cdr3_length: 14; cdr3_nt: TGCAGTGTTCCAGCCGGGACAGGGTACTACGAGCAGTACTTC; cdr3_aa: CSVPAGTGYYEQYF
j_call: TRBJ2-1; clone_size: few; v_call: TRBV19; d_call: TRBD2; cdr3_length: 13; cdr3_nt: TGTGCCAGTAGTCAGCGGGAATACAATGAGCAGTTCTTC; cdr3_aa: CASSQREYNEQFF
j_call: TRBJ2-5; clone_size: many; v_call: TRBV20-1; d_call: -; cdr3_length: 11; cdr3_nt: TGCAGTGCTAGGGCCAAAGAGACCCAGTACTTC; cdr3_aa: CSARAKETQYF
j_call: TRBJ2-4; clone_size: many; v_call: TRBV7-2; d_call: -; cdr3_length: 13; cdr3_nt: TGTGCCAGCAGCCCTGACGTAAAAAACATTCAGTACTTC; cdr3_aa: CASSPDVKNIQYF
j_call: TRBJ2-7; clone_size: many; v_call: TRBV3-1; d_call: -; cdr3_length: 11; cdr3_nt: TGTGCCAGCAGCCAAGGCCACGAGCAGTACTTC; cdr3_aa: CASSQGHEQYF
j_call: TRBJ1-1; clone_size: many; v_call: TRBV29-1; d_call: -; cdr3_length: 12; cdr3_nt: TGCAGCTACGATGAGGCAGACTCTGAAGCTTTCTTT; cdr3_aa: CSYDEADSEAFF
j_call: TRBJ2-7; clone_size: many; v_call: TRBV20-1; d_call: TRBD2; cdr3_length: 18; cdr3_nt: TGCAGTGCTGACCTCGGACTAGCGGGAGCTACCCACTCCTACGAGCAGTACTTC; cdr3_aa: CSADLGLAGATHSYEQYF
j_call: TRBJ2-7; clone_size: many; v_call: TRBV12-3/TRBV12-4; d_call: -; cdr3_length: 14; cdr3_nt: TGTGCCAGCAGTATGGACGTCGGCTCCTACGAGCAGTACTTC; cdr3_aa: CASSMDVGSYEQYF
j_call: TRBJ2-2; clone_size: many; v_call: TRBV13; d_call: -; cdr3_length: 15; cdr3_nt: TGTGCCAGCAGCTTAGAGAACGGGAACACCGGGGAGCTGTTTTTT; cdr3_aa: CASSLENGNTGELFF
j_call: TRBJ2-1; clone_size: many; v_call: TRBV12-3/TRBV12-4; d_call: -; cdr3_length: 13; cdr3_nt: TGTGCCAGCAGGTTACGGGATTACAATGAGCAGTTCTTC; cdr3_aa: CASRLRDYNEQFF
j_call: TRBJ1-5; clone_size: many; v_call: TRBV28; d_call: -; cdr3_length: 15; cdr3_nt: TGTGCCAGCAGCCCGACAAAGGGTAGCAATCAGCCCCAGCATTTT; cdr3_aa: CASSPTKGSNQPQHF
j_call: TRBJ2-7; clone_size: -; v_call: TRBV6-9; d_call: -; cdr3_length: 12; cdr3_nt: TGTGCCAGCAGTGGGACCAACTACGAGCAGTACTTC; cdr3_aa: CASSGTNYEQYF
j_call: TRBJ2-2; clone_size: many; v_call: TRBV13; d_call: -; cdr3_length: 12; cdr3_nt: TGTGCCAGCAGCTTAGAAACCGGGGAGCTGTTTTTT; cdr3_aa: CASSLETGELFF
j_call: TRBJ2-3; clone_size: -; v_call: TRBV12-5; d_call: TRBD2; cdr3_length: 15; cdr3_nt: TGTGCTAGTGGTTTGGTACAGCGGGAGGGGAGAACGCAGTATTTT; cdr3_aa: CASGLVQREGRTQYF
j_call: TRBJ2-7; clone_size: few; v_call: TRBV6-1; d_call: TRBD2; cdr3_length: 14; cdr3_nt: TGTGCCAGCAGGCCCGGGACTAGCGGGAGGGAGCAGTACTTC; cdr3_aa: CASRPGTSGREQYF
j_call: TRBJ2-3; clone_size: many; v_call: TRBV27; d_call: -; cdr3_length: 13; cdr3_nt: TGTGCCAGCAGTTACAGGGACGAAGATACGCAGTATTTT; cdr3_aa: CASSYRDEDTQYF